The present TCR beta chain was sequenced within a study of shared clonotypes between healthy human individuals (dated by TCRdb to about 2020). For the wider study: A few men and a couple of women, aged 18 to 49 years, made up the cohort. For each donor, three plates each were used for CD4 naive and CD4 memory, two plates were used for CD8 naive, and one plate was used for CD8 memory. The study deeply sequenced blood TCR repertoires of about 5 healthy adults to estimate repertoire size and the extent of clonotype sharing between individuals. To increase sequencing depth and limit assay-specific biases, TCR repertoire library preparation and sequencing were carried out by different laboratories using diverse techniques. Each donor's leukapheresis produced roughly between roughly 0.85 and 10 billion PBMCs.

TCR CDR3 regions were amplified from genomic DNA by multiplex PCR using the deep immunoSEQ assay. For each cell subset, the extracted genomic DNA was distributed evenly across all wells of several immunoSEQ 96-well plates, and each plate served as one replicate. For sorted subsets, about 200 ng genomic DNA, equal to some 28,000 T cell genomes, was loaded into each replicate PCR. Purified libraries were measured with a Qubit 3.0 fluorometer, size-checked on a Bioanalyzer 2100, and measured again with the KAPA Library Quantification kit. A separate single-read 150-cycle Illumina NextSeq 550 flow cell was used to sequence each immunoSEQ 96-well plate. The paper's processing steps were these. Because the immunoSEQ output included only junctional sequences and no quality scores, the filtering could not be the same as the filtering used for full-length reads. Sequences were annotated with PyIR, a Python wrapper for IgBLAST v1.9, using IMGT germline references to assign V/J genes and CDR3. Reads with weak V/J assignments (E-value above 1e-6), missing CDR3, stop codons, out-of-frame junctions, or ambiguous translated residues were removed. A V3J clonotype was defined by an identical inferred V gene, J gene, and CDR3 amino acid sequence. Percentage overlap between repertoires was computed as shared unique clonotypes divided by the size of the smaller repertoire. Richness of each repertoire was evaluated using RTK rarefaction, the Chao1 estimator, and Recon v2.1 estimates of unobserved clonotypes. Generation probabilities for all TCRbeta clonotypes obtained by the gDNA method from four donors were computed using OLGA. TCRdb took this table from immuneACCESS and kept in-frame rearrangements with V and J called. Such tables lack part of the clones; where checked against another copy, unresolved V genes explain under half of the gap, and the rest is unexplained. D and trimming were read from the DNA, whereas the V and J calls and clone size are those reported in that table. This sample is represented by some 1 million clones; 65% to 80% of them were singletons. Around 1.5% of the sample goes to the ten largest clones.

Its CDR3 holds 15 amino acids, cysteine through phenylalanine. Only the CDR3 part of the read is kept: 45 bases, read in frame from the first base. Trimming at the junction amounts to 6 bases on V and 3 bases on J, and the germline ends lie 17 bases apart. Per the germline V gene, KGHSH is the CDR1 and LQKENI is the CDR2. Results the study describes overall, beyond this receptor: Pairwise subsampling indicated that sequencing depth was expected to affect the degree of clonotype sharing among donors. Larger estimated clonotype richness was generally found for naive subsets than for memory subsets. Because the study included only a small number of donors, the genetic and exposure-history diversity represented was limited. Sampling was restricted to blood, and TCR repertoires in tissue are likely to differ from TCR repertoires in blood. Roughly 5% of naive CD4, around 4% of naive CD8, approximately 2% of memory CD4, and about 0.4% of memory CD8 clonotypes were shared across a few donors. Even with the large sequencing depth, rarefaction of the sorted-subset datasets indicated that sequencing was incomplete. Compared with non-shared clonotypes, the clonotypes found in all four sorted-subset donors had higher generation probabilities.

With regard to this clone: What this receptor recognizes is not known. One base away there is no much larger clone; base qualities are not given.

The donors were healthy, HIV-negative adults with no recently reported acute infections or vaccinations. Every donor was a Caucasian adult living in Nashville, Tennessee, USA. CD4+ T cells were enriched by magnetic negative selection, after which naive cells were positively selected on CD45RA and the negative fraction was taken as the memory subset. After blood collection by leukapheresis, PBMCs were isolated using Ficoll-Histopaque density gradient centrifugation and then cryopreserved in the vapor phase of liquid nitrogen. Analytical flow cytometry was used to check the purity and quantity of each magnetically sorted T cell population. Each sorted fraction had its genomic DNA isolated and then quantified by UV absorbance on a Nanodrop 2000c.

The clonotype was recovered from a man between 18 and 29 years old in good health. The sample comprised memory CD4+ T cells sorted from blood. According to the study, the label for this sample's cell subset or site signals: CD45RA-negative fraction. In this chain, TRBV18 is recombined with TRBJ1-2; the D gene assignment is ambiguous. The DNA sequence is TGTGCCAGCTCTCGCGAGGCGACAAGCTACTATGGCTACACCTTC. It encodes CASSREATSYYGYTF.